These 24 T cell receptor beta chains came from one sample sequenced in a study of shared clonotypes between healthy human individuals. Produced via immunoSEQ multiplex PCR; TCRdb's table is partial and in-frame only. The sample has 2 million or so clones; 85% to 95% are singletons. Specimen: naive CD4+ T cells sorted from blood. Documented subset: CD45RA+ positively selected. These receptors were collected from a man between 18 and 35 years old in good health.

The chain carries TRBV7-2 and TRBJ2-1; D not resolved. There are 12 residues in the CDR3. Deletions cut 2 bases from V and 13 bases from J, with 12 bases between. The germline gives CDR1 SGHTA, CDR2 FQGNSA. The CDR3 sequence is CASSLTHARQFF. The CDR3, as DNA: TGTGCCAGCAGCTTAACCCACGCCCGTCAGTTCTTC.

The chain carries TRBV27 and TRBJ1-2; D gene uncertain. V was cut by 4 bases and J by 7 bases, with 10 bases left in between. Germline-derived CDR1 and CDR2 are MNHEY and SMNVEV (reference sequence). The CDR3 has 12 residues. The CDR3 is CASSSDLRGYTF. CDR3 DNA: TGTGCCAGCAGTTCCGACTTGCGTGGCTACACCTTC.

As concerns this clone: Other DNA sequences in the same sample also yield this CDR3. The chain employs TRBV6-5 and TRBJ1-6; the match to TRBD1 covers 8 bases. The CDR3 contains 14 residues. Germline assignment: CDR1 MNHEY and CDR2 SVGAGI. Trimming cost V 5 bases and J 6 bases; bases outside gene matches: 3. CDR3 bases: TGTGCCAGCAGTCGGACAGGGACTAATTCACCCCTCCACTTT. This sequence encodes CASSRTGTNSPLHF.

CDR3 amino acids: CASSARGALTGELFF. The CDR3 DNA is TGTGCCAGCAGCGCCAGGGGGGCGCTCACCGGGGAGCTGTTTTTT. V and J are TRBV7-2 and TRBJ2-2, with D perhaps TRBD1 (7 bases). CDR3 length equals 15 residues. With 5 bases removed from V and 4 bases from J, the gap between germline ends came to 14 bases. In germline, CDR1 is SGHTA, CDR2 FQGNSA.

The chain uses TRBV6-1 and TRBJ1-6; 7 nucleotides align to TRBD1. CDR3 size: 15 residues. J gave up 10 bases and V 7 bases, and 13 bases lay outside the gene matches. Germline V gene lookup returns CDR1 MNHNS and CDR2 SASEGT. The CDR3 nucleotides read TGTGCCAGCATCTTTGGACAGGCGGCGGGATCACCCCTCCACTTT. Protein product: CASIFGQAAGSPLHF.

V usage is TRBV6-4 and J usage is TRBJ1-1; D not certain. Trimming pared 7 bases from V and 7 bases from J, leaving 19 bases between. This CDR3 contains 14 residues. Germline V gene sequence: CDR1 MRHNA, CDR2 SNTAGT. CDR3 coding DNA: TGTGCCAGCAAAAGTTCCTTGGTGGGCGGTGAAGCTTTCTTT. It encodes CASKSSLVGGEAFF.

V gene TRBV19 combines with J gene TRBJ1-2; no reliable D call. This CDR3 contains 12 residues. Trimming pared 1 base from V and 8 bases from J, leaving 8 bases between. Germline values: CDR1 LNHDA, CDR2 SQIVND (reference sequence). CDR3 residues: CASSIVGGGYTF. The CDR3 coding sequence is TGTGCCAGTAGTATAGTTGGCGGGGGCTACACCTTC.

The gene calls are TRBV7-9 and TRBJ1-5, with D possibly matching TRBD1 (6 bases). Germline V gene data show CDR1 as SEHNR and CDR2 as FQNEAQ (reference sequence). Trimming removed 1 base at V and 3 bases at J, with 10 bases between. The CDR3 length is 15 residues. CDR3 amino acids: CASSLGTAVNQPQHF. The CDR3 nucleotides are TGTGCCAGCAGCTTAGGGACAGCCGTCAATCAGCCCCAGCATTTT.

The rearrangement uses TRBV6-1 and TRBJ2-5, with D perhaps being TRBD1 or TRBD2 (5 bases each). The germline gives CDR1 MNHNS, CDR2 SASEGT. Deletions cut 5 bases from V and 4 bases from J, with 8 bases between. This CDR3 contains 12 residues. The CDR3 DNA reads TGTGCCAGCAGTTTTGGGGGAGAGACCCAGTACTTC. It translates to CASSFGGETQYF.

For the CDR3, the DNA is TGTGCCAGCAGTTTAAGGAGACAGGACATAGGGACCTATCAGCCCCAGCATTTT. Its translation: CASSLRRQDIGTYQPQHF. This chain links TRBV27 with TRBJ1-5; D perhaps matches TRBD1 (6 bases). This CDR3 spans 18 amino acids. In germline, CDR1 is MNHEY, CDR2 SMNVEV (reference sequence). With 2 bases removed from V and 5 bases from J, the gap between germline ends came to 22 bases.

The chain couples TRBV6-5 to TRBJ2-3; no clear D. The V end lost 5 bases, the J end lost 8 bases, and 14 bases lay between the germline ends. The germline gives CDR1 MNHEY, CDR2 SVGAGI. The CDR3 totals 13 residues. DNA for the CDR3: TGTGCCAGCAGTCCCAGTATAGCTGCTACGCAGTATTTT. It encodes CASSPSIAATQYF.

The V and J genes are TRBV6-5 and TRBJ1-6; the D gene is possibly TRBD1 (5 bases). Germline V CDR1 and CDR2: MNHEY, SVGAGI. Trimming shortened V by 4 bases and J by 8 bases, and 9 bases separated the two germline ends. The CDR3 covers 13 residues. The DNA for the CDR3 is TGTGCCAGCAGTTTTGGGGGGGATTCACCCCTCCACTTT. Its translation is CASSFGGDSPLHF.

This chain joins TRBV4-3 and TRBJ2-1; D could derive from TRBD1 or TRBD2 (5 bases each). The CDR3 contains 17 residues. The V gene's germline CDR1 is LGHNA and CDR2 YSLEER. Trimming took off 5 bases at V and 6 bases at J, with 23 bases between the two ends. CDR3 sequence reads: CASSSDSGTGSTNEQFF. The DNA of the CDR3 is TGCGCCAGCAGCTCAGATTCGGGGACGGGTAGCACCAATGAGCAGTTCTTC.

Points on this clone: Sequence at one end of the junction differs from germline and may be a read error. The chain recombines TRBV10-3 with TRBJ2-3; 11 nucleotides align to TRBD2. The V gene's germline CDR1 is ENHRY and CDR2 SYGVKD. This CDR3 has 14 amino acids. The CDR3 here is CATSSGGGTDTQYF. CDR3 sequence (DNA): TGTGCCACCAGTAGCGGGGGGGGCACAGATACGCAGTATTTT.

The chain employs TRBV5-1 and TRBJ2-2, with D possibly TRBD2 on 6 matching bases. V lost 0 bases and J 4 bases, leaving 16 bases between the germline ends. Germline-derived CDR1 and CDR2 are SGHRS and YFSETQ. The CDR3 consists of 17 residues. CDR3 protein: CASSLAGSGAITGELFF. The CDR3 DNA is TGCGCCAGCAGCTTGGCCGGTAGCGGAGCTATCACCGGGGAGCTGTTTTTT.

This rearrangement joins TRBV4-1 to TRBJ2-5; D is possibly TRBD2 (5 bases). CDR1 and CDR2 from the germline V gene are MGHRA and YSYEKL. The CDR3 spans 15 residues. V was cut by 0 bases and J by 5 bases, with 13 bases left in between. CDR3 bases: TGCGCCAGCAGCCAAGATTCCACGGGATGGGAGACCCAGTACTTC. Residues: CASSQDSTGWETQYF.

About this clone: Other DNA sequences within the sample encode an identical CDR3. The gene calls are TRBV5-8 and TRBJ2-2; TRBD2 matches 7 bases. CDR1 and CDR2 (germline): SGHTS, YDEGEE. J was trimmed by 0 bases and V by 2 bases; bases with no gene match: 1. The CDR3 has 15 amino acids. In DNA form, the CDR3 reads TGTGCCAGCAGCTTAGGGACTACGAACACCGGGGAGCTGTTTTTT. Translating gives CASSLGTTNTGELFF.

This clone has a handful of counts. This chain connects TRBV2 to TRBJ1-6; D gene ambiguous. V shed 4 bases and J shed 10 bases, with 8 bases lying between them. Germline V gives CDR1 SNHLY, CDR2 FYNNEI. This CDR3 is built from 12 residues. The CDR3 is CASSGGPSPLHF. CDR3 DNA sequence: TGTGCCAGCAGTGGGGGTCCATCACCCCTCCACTTT. Using reference TRBV2 and TRBJ1-6 for the parts outside the CDR3, the full variable domain is EPEVTQTPSHQVTQMGQEVILRCVPISNHLYFYWYRQILGQKVEFLVSFYNNEISEKSEIFDDQFSVERPDGSNFTLKIRSTKLEDSAMYFCASSGGPSPLHFGNGTRLTVT.

DNA of the CDR3: TGCGCCAGCAGTGATCAGCCCCAGCATTTT. Its translation is CASSDQPQHF. J is TRBJ1-5 and V is TRBV10-1; the D is unclear. The CDR3 spans 10 residues. CDR1 is WNHNN and CDR2 is SYGVQD in the germline V gene (reference sequence). V was shortened by 3 bases and J by 6 bases, with 0 bases between the two germline ends.

The CDR3 nucleotides read TGTGCCAGCAGTTTACGGGACAGGCCTACCTACGAGCAGTACTTC. Protein: CASSLRDRPTYEQYF. This chain links TRBV28 with TRBJ2-7; 8 positions agree with TRBD1. The V gene end was trimmed by 2 bases and the J gene end by 2 bases; junction bases not matched to a gene: 5. Germline CDR1 MDHEN, CDR2 SYDVKM. CDR3 length: 15 residues.

The sample holds one count of this clone. The CDR3: CAWSPSPGGNQPQHF. CDR3 DNA sequence: TGTGCCTGGAGTCCCTCCCCCGGTGGAAATCAGCCCCAGCATTTT. This chain connects TRBV30 to TRBJ1-5; D is unclear. Germline CDR1 and CDR2: GTSNPN and SVGIG (reference sequence). This CDR3 contains 15 residues. The V gene lost 2 bases and the J gene lost 4 bases, with 15 bases spanning the gap.

This clone was seen many times. This chain connects TRBV28 to TRBJ1-1; a possible D gene is TRBD1 (5 bases). V lost 4 bases, J lost 3 bases, and 12 bases lay in between. Germline CDR1 MDHEN, CDR2 SYDVKM. This CDR3 is 14 amino acids long. For the CDR3, the DNA is TGTGCCAGCAGTTCTCCTCCGGGGGACACTGAAGCTTTCTTT. Translated: CASSSPPGDTEAFF. Full variable domain (rest looked up from reference TRBV28 and TRBJ1-1): DVKVTQSSRYLVKRTGEKVFLECVQDMDHENMFWYRQDPGLGLRLIYFSYDVKMKEKGDIPEGYSVSREKKERFSLILESASTNQTSMYLCASSSPPGDTEAFFGQGTRLTVV.

This chain's CDR3 is CASNGLQPTDTQYF. CDR3 bases: TGCGCCAGCAACGGACTTCAACCCACAGATACGCAGTATTTT. The rearrangement links TRBV5-1 to TRBJ2-3, with a weak D call TRBD2 (5 bases). V lost 6 bases and J lost 2, with 13 bases in between. Germline assignment: CDR1 SGHRS and CDR2 YFSETQ. This CDR3 has 14 residues.

The rearrangement joins TRBV2 to TRBJ1-5; the match to TRBD1 covers 8 bases. There are 14 residues in the CDR3. Per germline, CDR1 SNHLY and CDR2 FYNNEI. After removal of 6 bases from V and 4 bases from J, the junction contained 5 bases not matched to a gene. CDR3 sequence (DNA): TGTGCCAGCAGCGCAGGGGGCCTTAATCAGCCCCAGCATTTT. As protein: CASSAGGLNQPQHF.